This T cell receptor beta chain emerged from a study of blood T cell repertoires in COVID-19. Study as a whole: From the United States, Italy and Spain came samples of acute and convalescent COVID-19. PBMCs, B-cell-depleted T cells, or T cells were the source of the cDNA or gDNA that made up the material.

As processed by the authors: Quantification of nucleated cells was approximated via reference gene primer amplification. This table comes from immunoSEQ multiplex PCR, and its TCRdb copy is limited to in-frame clones, with some not included. The V and J calls and clone size come from that table; D and trimming were worked out from the DNA. The sample gives roughly 130,000 clones, more than 90% of which show up once; 3% to 4% is in the top ten. Source material: peripheral blood. The TCR originated in a man aged 50 or older with active COVID-19.

CDR3 bases: TGTGCCAGCCGGGAGCCGGGGGGGCGGGAGCAGTACTTC. Residues: CASREPGGREQYF. This chain joins TRBV2 and TRBJ2-7, with TRBD2 identical over 8 bases. The ends lost 8 bases at V and 7 bases at J; junction bases unmatched: 10. CDR1 is SNHLY, CDR2 FYNNEI, per germline. The CDR3 is 13 residues long. Using reference TRBV2 and TRBJ2-7 for the parts outside the CDR3, the full variable domain is EPEVTQTPSHQVTQMGQEVILRCVPISNHLYFYWYRQILGQKVEFLVSFYNNEISEKSEIFDDQFSVERPDGSNFTLKIRSTKLEDSAMYFCASREPGGREQYFGPGTRLTVT.